Each of the 26 T cell receptor beta chains below was sequenced from the same sample in a study of cytomegalovirus exposure and HLA in healthy donors. The primer mix had 60 Vbeta and 13 Jbeta primers. TCRdb keeps only in-frame clones here, not all; method: immunoSEQ multiplex PCR. The sample lists around 130,000 clones; around 77% were seen once. Sample: PBMCs. Receptors originate from a man aged 50 to 59 in good health and CMV-seronegative.

This chain links TRBV16 with TRBJ2-7; D is uncertain. The CDR3 has 13 amino acids. Deletions cut 1 base from V and 4 bases from J, with 8 bases between. Per germline, CDR1 KGHSY and CDR2 FQNENV. CDR3 in amino acids: CASSQFSQYEQYF. The CDR3, as DNA: TGTGCCAGCAGCCAATTTTCGCAGTACGAGCAGTACTTC. The whole variable domain, filled in from reference TRBV16 and TRBJ2-7, reads GEEVAQTPKHLVRGEGQKAKLYCAPIKGHSYVFWYQQVLKNEFKFLISFQNENVFDETGMPKERFSAKCLPNSPCSLEIQATKLEDSAVYFCASSQFSQYEQYFGPGTRLTVT.

This clone turned up a few times. The rearrangement uses TRBV19 and TRBJ2-7; 8 bases are shared with TRBD2. CDR1 and CDR2 (germline): LNHDA, SQIVND (reference sequence). The CDR3 is 17 amino acids. After removal of 3 bases from V and 6 bases from J, the junction contained 16 bases not matched to a gene. The CDR3 DNA is TGTGCCAGTAGTATTGGGGGGGCCGGGACTAGAGGCGTCGAGCAGTACTTC. Encoded protein: CASSIGGAGTRGVEQYF.

This clone occurred a few times. The V and J genes are TRBV11-2 and TRBJ1-1, with TRBD1 as a possible D gene (5 bases). The CDR3 loop spans 15 amino acids. The germline V gene encodes CDR1 SGHAT and CDR2 FQNNGV. The V and J ends lost 5 bases and 4 bases respectively, with 17 bases between them. This chain's CDR3 is CASSGGLRGSTEAFF. The DNA for the CDR3 is TGTGCCAGCAGCGGAGGGTTACGGGGGTCCACTGAAGCTTTCTTT.

This clone was seen a handful of times. CDR3 protein: CASSYSGQNQPQHF. Here the CDR3 DNA reads TGTGCCAGCAGTTACTCGGGACAGAATCAGCCCCAGCATTTT. This chain joins TRBV6-5 and TRBJ1-5, with 7 bases that match TRBD1. V lost 0 bases and J lost 4; bases outside the gene matches: 0. Germline CDR1 is MNHEY and CDR2 is SVGAGI. This CDR3 is built from 14 residues.

V is TRBV19 and J is TRBJ2-1; 10 bases agree with TRBD2. With 6 bases clipped from V and 0 bases from J, the junction kept 17 bases outside the gene matches. Germline V gene data show CDR1 as LNHDA and CDR2 as SQIVND (reference sequence). The CDR3 contains 20 residues. Here the CDR3 reads CASRDSRAGAGGSSYNEQFF. CDR3 nucleotides: TGTGCCAGTAGGGACAGTAGGGCGGGAGCGGGAGGGAGCTCCTACAATGAGCAGTTCTTC.

This clone occurred a few times. The chain joins TRBV18 to TRBJ2-5; possible D gene TRBD2, 6 bases. V was trimmed by 4 bases and J by 5 bases, leaving 14 bases between them. Germline CDR1 KGHSH, CDR2 LQKENI. The CDR3 totals 14 residues. The CDR3 loop is CASSLDGRLETQYF. The CDR3 region has the DNA TGTGCCAGCTCACTTGACGGGAGACTGGAGACCCAGTACTTC. Filled out from reference TRBV18 and TRBJ2-5, the complete variable domain reads NAGVMQNPRHLVRRRGQEARLRCSPMKGHSHVYWYRQLPEEGLKFMVYLQKENIIDESGMPKERFSAEFPKEGPSILRIQQVVRGDSAAYFCASSLDGRLETQYFGPGTRLLVL.

V is TRBV6-5 and J is TRBJ2-1, with a weak D call TRBD2 (5 bases). The CDR3 totals 13 residues. With 4 bases removed from V and 7 bases from J, the gap between germline ends came to 11 bases. From germline, CDR1 is MNHEY and CDR2 SVGAGI. The CDR3 nucleotides are TGTGCCAGCAGTTCCCTAGCTGTAAATGAGCAGTTCTTC. It is translated as CASSSLAVNEQFF.

This chain links TRBV2 with TRBJ1-2; 7 bases agree with TRBD1. Losses at the gene ends were 2 bases for V and 7 bases for J; bases not matched to a gene: 13. The CDR3 covers 16 residues. The germline V gene has CDR1 SNHLY and CDR2 FYNNEI. The CDR3 DNA reads TGTGCCAGCAGTGAATATCTTAAGACAGGGAGCGGTGGCTACACCTTC. This gives the protein CASSEYLKTGSGGYTF.

The chain carries TRBV7-8 and TRBJ2-7; no definite D call. CDR1 SGHVS and CDR2 FQNEAQ come from the germline V gene. V was shortened by 5 bases and J by 7 bases, with 15 bases between the two germline ends. This CDR3 has 13 residues. CDR3 amino acids: CASSRLGSREQYF. CDR3 nucleotides: TGTGCCAGCAGCCGACTCGGATCGAGAGAGCAGTACTTC.

The genes are TRBV25-1 and TRBJ2-2, with D possibly matching TRBD2 (5 bases). The V end lost 4 bases, the J end lost 5 bases, and 11 bases lay between the germline ends. The CDR3 length is 14 residues. Germline V gene data show CDR1 as MGHDK and CDR2 as SYGVNS. The CDR3 DNA reads as TGTGCCAGCAGTGCGGAGTTAGCGACCGGGGAGCTGTTTTTT. Residues: CASSAELATGELFF.

V gene TRBV15 combines with J gene TRBJ2-2; 9 positions match TRBD2. Trimming removed 1 base from V and 5 bases from J; junction bases left unmatched: 5. The CDR3 runs to 16 residues. Germline CDR1 reads LNHNV; CDR2 reads YYDKDF (reference sequence). The CDR3 loop reads CATSRVQAGGTGELFF. The CDR3 nucleotides read TGTGCCACCAGCAGAGTTCAAGCGGGAGGTACCGGGGAGCTGTTTTTT.

This clone came up a few times. V and J are TRBV5-8 and TRBJ1-4, with TRBD1 identical over 7 bases. The trim removed 3 bases at V and 3 bases at J, leaving 8 bases unmatched. The CDR3 runs to 16 residues. CDR1 and CDR2 (germline): SGHTS, YDEGEE. DNA for the CDR3: TGTGCCAGCAGCTCGGGCAGGGGGTCGGCTAATGAAAAACTGTTTTTT. Its translation is CASSSGRGSANEKLFF. Together with reference TRBV5-8 and TRBJ1-4, the CDR3 gives the full variable domain: EAGVTQSPTHLIKTRGQQATLRCSPISGHTSVYWYQQALGLGLQFLLWYDEGEERNRGNFPPRFSGRQFPNYSSELNVNALELEDSALYLCASSSGRGSANEKLFFGSGTQLSVL.

The rearrangement links TRBV4-1 to TRBJ2-1; TRBD2 is a possible D gene (5 bases). This CDR3 has 15 residues. The germline CDR1 and CDR2 sequences are MGHRA and YSYEKL. V lost 0 bases and J lost 0, with 6 bases in between. The CDR3 DNA follows: TGCGCCAGCAGCCAAGACGGGAACTCCTACAATGAGCAGTTCTTC. Encoded protein: CASSQDGNSYNEQFF.

This clone occurred once. The chain combines TRBV28 with TRBJ1-1; 7 positions match TRBD1. V was clipped by 4 bases and J by 4 bases; unmatched bases: 3. The CDR3 runs to 13 residues. Per the germline V gene, CDR1 is MDHEN and CDR2 is SYDVKM. Here the CDR3 DNA reads TGTGCCAGCAGTTCCGCAGGGGGCACTGAAGCTTTCTTT. Residues: CASSSAGGTEAFF.

The chain has TRBV5-6 and TRBJ2-5; 7 bases line up with TRBD2. Germline CDR1 SGHDT, CDR2 YYEEEE. With 0 bases clipped from V and 5 bases from J, the junction kept 13 bases outside the gene matches. The CDR3 is made up of 17 amino acids. In DNA, the CDR3 is TGTGCCAGCAGCTTGGGGCGTATTCGAGCGGGAATGGAGACCCAGTACTTC. Its translation is CASSLGRIRAGMETQYF.

This clone was found a few times. The DNA of the CDR3 is TGTGCCAGCAGACGGACAGAGCACACTGAAGCTTTCTTT. Amino acid sequence: CASRRTEHTEAFF. V is TRBV27 and J is TRBJ1-1; the D gene is possibly TRBD1 (6 bases). This CDR3 is 13 amino acids long. CDR1 MNHEY and CDR2 SMNVEV come from the germline V gene (reference sequence). V lost 6 bases and J lost 3, with 11 bases in between.

The rearrangement joins TRBV29-1 to TRBJ2-5; 10 bases line up with TRBD1. The J segment lost 11 bases and the V segment lost 6 bases, leaving 15 bases of the junction unmatched. Germline V CDR1 and CDR2: SQVTM, ANQGSEA. This CDR3 has 14 residues. The CDR3: CSVRTGQGLGEQYF. DNA of the CDR3: TGCAGCGTGCGGACGGGACAGGGGTTAGGGGAGCAGTACTTC.

This clone was observed once. CDR3: CASSVGQEYNEQFF. The CDR3, as DNA: TGTGCCAGCAGCGTCGGACAGGAGTACAATGAGCAGTTCTTC. This sequence joins TRBV7-2 and TRBJ2-1; TRBD1 agrees at 7 bases. Losses at the gene ends were 5 bases for V and 4 bases for J; bases not matched to a gene: 5. This CDR3 comprises 14 residues. Germline assignment: CDR1 SGHTA and CDR2 FQGNSA. Full variable domain (remainder filled in from reference TRBV7-2 and TRBJ2-1): GAGVSQSPSNKVTEKGKDVELRCDPISGHTALYWYRQSLGQGLEFLIYFQGNSAPDKSGLPSDRFSAERTGGSVSTLTIQRTQQEDSAVYLCASSVGQEYNEQFFGPGTRLTVL.

As for this clone: Other DNA sequences in this sample translate to the same CDR3. V is TRBV6-5 and J is TRBJ2-5, with D possibly TRBD2 on 6 matching bases. The V end was cut by 0 bases, the J end by 4 bases, with 12 bases between. The CDR3 runs 15 residues. Germline-derived CDR1 and CDR2 are MNHEY and SVGAGI. For the CDR3, the DNA is TGTGCCAGCAGTTACTCGACGGGAGAGGGAGAGACCCAGTACTTC. This encodes CASSYSTGEGETQYF.

This clone was counted once. The chain combines TRBV5-4 with TRBJ2-1; 8 bases line up with TRBD2. The CDR3 contains 15 residues. Per the germline V gene, CDR1 is SGHNT and CDR2 is YYREEE (reference sequence). J was trimmed by 7 bases and V by 2 bases; bases with no gene match: 8. CDR3 sequence (DNA): TGTGCCAGCAGCTTCGCCGCGGGAGGCTCTAATGAGCAGTTCTTC. It yields the protein CASSFAAGGSNEQFF.

The chain joins TRBV4-1 to TRBJ2-3, with TRBD2 matching over 10 bases. Germline CDR1 is MGHRA and CDR2 is YSYEKL. The V segment lost 0 bases and the J segment 4 bases; nucleotides outside the gene matches: 7. The CDR3 has 17 amino acids. The CDR3, as DNA: TGCGCCAGCAGCCAAGATCGGGCTAGCGGGAGTGCAGATACGCAGTATTTT. Its protein product is CASSQDRASGSADTQYF.

This clone was observed a handful of times. This chain links TRBV6-5 with TRBJ1-1; TRBD1 is a possible D gene (5 bases). CDR3 length: 14 amino acids. CDR1 and CDR2 from the germline V gene are MNHEY and SVGAGI. V was shortened by 6 bases and J by 1 base, with 12 bases between the two germline ends. CDR3: CASRHFQGNTEAFF. The CDR3 DNA sequence: TGTGCCAGCAGACATTTTCAGGGGAACACTGAAGCTTTCTTT.

V usage is TRBV14 and J usage is TRBJ2-1; 8 positions agree with TRBD2. CDR1 is SGHDN and CDR2 is FVKESK in the germline V gene. There are 16 residues in the CDR3. V lost 2 bases and J lost 2; bases outside the gene matches: 5. CDR3: CASSQLTAGAYNEQFF. CDR3 nucleotide sequence: TGTGCCAGCAGCCAATTAACAGCGGGAGCCTACAATGAGCAGTTCTTC.

The chain carries TRBV5-8 and TRBJ2-3; 10 bases are shared with TRBD2. The CDR3 sequence is 16 residues long. The ends lost 1 base at V and 5 bases at J; junction bases unmatched: 7. From germline, CDR1 is SGHTS and CDR2 YDEGEE. In DNA, the CDR3 is TGTGCCAGCAGCTTGTTGGGTAGCGGGAGGATAGATACGCAGTATTTT. It encodes CASSLLGSGRIDTQYF.

V and J are TRBV5-1 and TRBJ2-7, with a weak D call TRBD1 (6 bases). CDR1 and CDR2 (germline): SGHRS, YFSETQ. Trimming shortened V by 2 bases and J by 7 bases, and 16 bases separated the two germline ends. The CDR3 is 14 amino acids. The CDR3 bases are TGCGCCAGCAGCTTAATACAGGGATCGGGGGAGCAGTACTTC. Amino acids: CASSLIQGSGEQYF.

This chain joins TRBV15 and TRBJ2-7; 9 bases agree with TRBD1. This CDR3 is 15 amino acids long. The germline gives CDR1 LNHNV, CDR2 YYDKDF (reference sequence). Trimming at V came to 3 bases and at J to 0 bases, leaving 3 bases not matched to a gene. For the CDR3, the DNA is TGTGCCACCAGCAGGGGGGACAGGGCCTCCTACGAGCAGTACTTC. The encoded protein is CATSRGDRASYEQYF.